This T cell receptor beta chain emerged from a study of control samples from healthy donors and cancer patients. This CDR3 region has 13 residues. Trimming at V came to 7 bases and at J to 3 bases, leaving 2 bases not matched to a gene. Here immunoSEQ multiplex PCR was the method, and the copy in TCRdb shows in-frame clones only, minus some. The data show about 94,000 clones, approximately 90% seen once. The chain links TRBV12-3 or TRBV12-4 to TRBJ2-2; TRBD1 matches at 7 bases. The sequencing input was blood. This clonotype was obtained from a young woman in good health. The CDR3 coding sequence is TGTGCCAGCAACGACAGGGACACCGGGGAGCTGTTTTTT. Its translation: CASNDRDTGELFF.